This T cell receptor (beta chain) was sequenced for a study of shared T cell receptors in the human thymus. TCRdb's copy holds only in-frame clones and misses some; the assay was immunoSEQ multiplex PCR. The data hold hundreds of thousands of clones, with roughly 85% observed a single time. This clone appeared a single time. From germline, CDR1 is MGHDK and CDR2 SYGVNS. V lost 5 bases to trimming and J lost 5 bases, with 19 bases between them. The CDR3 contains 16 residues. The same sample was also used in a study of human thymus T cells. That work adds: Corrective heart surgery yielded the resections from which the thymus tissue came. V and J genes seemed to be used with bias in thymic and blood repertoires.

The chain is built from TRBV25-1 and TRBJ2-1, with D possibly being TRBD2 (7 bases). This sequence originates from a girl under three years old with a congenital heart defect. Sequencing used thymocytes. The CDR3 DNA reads TGTGCCAGCAGTTCACCTACGGGGGGCCTCGACAATGAGCAGTTCTTC. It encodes CASSSPTGGLDNEQFF.